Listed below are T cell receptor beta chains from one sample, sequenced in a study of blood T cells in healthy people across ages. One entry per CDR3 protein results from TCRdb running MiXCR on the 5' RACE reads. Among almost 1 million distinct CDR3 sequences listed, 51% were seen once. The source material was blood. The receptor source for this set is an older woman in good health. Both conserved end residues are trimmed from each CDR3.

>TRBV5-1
ASSRMGAYSGANVLT
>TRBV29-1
SVDLWEGRNEQF
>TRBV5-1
ASSLAGWGNTEAF
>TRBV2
ASSEAPTGVIGRSYEQY
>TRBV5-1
ASNLLGGSQETQY
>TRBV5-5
ASNGQRTYEQY
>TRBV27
ASSPGAMSPSGAF
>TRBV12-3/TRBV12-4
ASRRLAGGEQY
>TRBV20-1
SASLNSPPH
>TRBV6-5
ASSYREGSAYEQY
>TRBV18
ASSPNHRSTGELF
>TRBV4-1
ASSLRTSGRPYNEQF
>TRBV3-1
ASSLHLGHFYEQY
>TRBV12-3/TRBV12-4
ASSFTGRMDADTQY
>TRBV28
ASSFLSAGKVYEQY
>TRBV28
ATYIRGGNTEAF
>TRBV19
ASSSGTGGANYGYT
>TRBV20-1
SASGSGTNQPQH
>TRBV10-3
ATTAGVGTDTQY
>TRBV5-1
ASSLDQGGQPQH
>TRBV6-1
ASSAQHLGEAF
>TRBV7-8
ASSLDGTYLGEQY
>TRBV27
ASRDPLLAYNEQF
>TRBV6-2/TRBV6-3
ASSYGGSTSYEQY
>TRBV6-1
ASSERLRAKNIQY
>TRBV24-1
ATSETSEYGYT
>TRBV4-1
ASSQEGAKETQY
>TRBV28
ASQVSFYYGYT
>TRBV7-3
ASRGGATTDTQY
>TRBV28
ASSLLTGGTSPLH
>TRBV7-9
ASSLHLRVKGTDTQY
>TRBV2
ASSGQGEQPQH
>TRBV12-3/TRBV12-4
ASMMSSTDTQY
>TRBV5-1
ASSVGTGFRETQY
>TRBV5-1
TSSSGEIVETQY
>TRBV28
ASTHEGTRY
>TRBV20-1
SPKSGSGYNEQF
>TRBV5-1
ASSFSTWGSTDTQY
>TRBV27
ASSFQLPPGQRYYEQY
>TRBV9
ASSVGGSGGNEQF
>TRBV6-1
ASSEDFFWSNQPQH
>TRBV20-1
SARTSGINNEQF
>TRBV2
ASDRGPETEAF
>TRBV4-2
ASSQDESDTQY
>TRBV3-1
ASSLGGPVYEQY
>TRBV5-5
ASGVDYEQY
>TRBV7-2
ASSSRASEGLNNEQF
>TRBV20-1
SARRTASYEQY
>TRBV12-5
ASGKGVTEGETQY
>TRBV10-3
AISEPSGMLETQY
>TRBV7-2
ASSLAGIGTQY
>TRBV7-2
ASSLAQRPLF